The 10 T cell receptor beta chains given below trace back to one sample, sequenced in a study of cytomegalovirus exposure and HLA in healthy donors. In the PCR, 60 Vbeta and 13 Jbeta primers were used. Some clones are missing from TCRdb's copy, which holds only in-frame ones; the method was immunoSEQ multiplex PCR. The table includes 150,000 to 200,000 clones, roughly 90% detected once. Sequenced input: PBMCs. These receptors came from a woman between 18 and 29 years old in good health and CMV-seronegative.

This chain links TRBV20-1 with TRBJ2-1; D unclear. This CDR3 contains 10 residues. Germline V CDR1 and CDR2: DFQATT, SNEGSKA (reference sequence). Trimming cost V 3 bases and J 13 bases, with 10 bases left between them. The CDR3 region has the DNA TGCAGTGCTAGCGTCGGAGCCCAGTTCTTC. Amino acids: CSASVGAQFF.

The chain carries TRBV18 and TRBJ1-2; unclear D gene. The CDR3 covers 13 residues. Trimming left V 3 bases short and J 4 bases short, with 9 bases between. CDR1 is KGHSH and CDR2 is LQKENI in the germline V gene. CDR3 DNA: TGTGCCAGCTCACCGACTGAATCCTATGGCTACACCTTC. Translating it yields CASSPTESYGYTF.

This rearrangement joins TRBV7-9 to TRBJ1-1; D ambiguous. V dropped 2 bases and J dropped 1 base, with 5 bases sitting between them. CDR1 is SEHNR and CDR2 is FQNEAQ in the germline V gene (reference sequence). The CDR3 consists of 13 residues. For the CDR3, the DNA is TGTGCCAGCAGCTTACAGGAGAACACTGAAGCTTTCTTT. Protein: CASSLQENTEAFF.

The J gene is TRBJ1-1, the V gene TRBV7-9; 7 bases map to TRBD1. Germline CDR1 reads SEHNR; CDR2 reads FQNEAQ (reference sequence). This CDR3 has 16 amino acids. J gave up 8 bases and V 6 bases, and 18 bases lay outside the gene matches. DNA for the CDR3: TGTGCCAGCAGACCCCTTGGGGACAGCCTCTCCATAGAAGCTTTCTTT. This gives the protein CASRPLGDSLSIEAFF.

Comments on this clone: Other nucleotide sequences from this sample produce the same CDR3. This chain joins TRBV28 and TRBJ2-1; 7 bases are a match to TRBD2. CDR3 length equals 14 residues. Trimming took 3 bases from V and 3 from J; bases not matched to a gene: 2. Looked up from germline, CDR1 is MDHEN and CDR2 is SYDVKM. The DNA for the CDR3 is TGTGCCAGCAGTTTCGGCGGGAGCTACAATGAGCAGTTCTTC. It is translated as CASSFGGSYNEQFF.

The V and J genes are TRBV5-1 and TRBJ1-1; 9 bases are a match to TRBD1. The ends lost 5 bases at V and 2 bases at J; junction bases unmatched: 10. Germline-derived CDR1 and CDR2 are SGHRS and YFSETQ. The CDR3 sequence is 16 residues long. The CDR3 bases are TGCGCCAGCAGGACAGGACAGGGGCCGGTAAACACTGAAGCTTTCTTT. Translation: CASRTGQGPVNTEAFF.

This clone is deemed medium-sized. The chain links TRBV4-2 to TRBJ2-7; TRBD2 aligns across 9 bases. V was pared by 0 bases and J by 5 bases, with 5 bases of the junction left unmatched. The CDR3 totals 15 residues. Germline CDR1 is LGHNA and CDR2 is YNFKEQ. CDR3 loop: CASSQDAGGVNEQYF. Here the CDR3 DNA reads TGTGCCAGCAGCCAAGATGCGGGAGGGGTAAACGAGCAGTACTTC.

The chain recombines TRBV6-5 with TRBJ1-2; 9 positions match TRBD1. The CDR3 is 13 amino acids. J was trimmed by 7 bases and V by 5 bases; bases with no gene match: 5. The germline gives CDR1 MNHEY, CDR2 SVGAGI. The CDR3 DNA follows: TGTGCCAGCAGTCTAGGGACAGGGTCTGGCTACACCTTC. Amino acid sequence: CASSLGTGSGYTF.

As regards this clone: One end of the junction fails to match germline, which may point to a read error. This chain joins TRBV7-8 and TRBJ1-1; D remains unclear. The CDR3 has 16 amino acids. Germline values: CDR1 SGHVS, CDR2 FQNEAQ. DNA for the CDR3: TGTGCCAGCAGCTTAGGGGGTGAGGGAACCGACACTAAAGCTTTCTTT. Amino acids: CASSLGGEGTDTKAFF.

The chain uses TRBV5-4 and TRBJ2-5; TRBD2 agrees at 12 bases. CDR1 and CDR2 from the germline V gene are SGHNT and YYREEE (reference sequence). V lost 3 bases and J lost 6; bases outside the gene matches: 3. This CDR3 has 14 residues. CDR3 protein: CASSWTSGTKTQYF. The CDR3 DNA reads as TGTGCCAGCAGCTGGACTAGCGGGACGAAGACCCAGTACTTC.